These 14 T cell receptor beta chains came from one sample sequenced in a study of T cell clonotyping in hematopoietic cell transplantation. Time point of the sample: recipient sample about 28 days before transplant, after cytoreduction. Repertoires were generated with immunoSEQ multiplex PCR, while TCRdb's copy carries only in-frame clones and drops some. The table records about 41,000 clones, around 84% of them present only once. The starting material was peripheral blood mononuclear cells, obtained before stem cell transplant. The receptor source for this set is a man aged 55 to 70 with acute myeloid leukemia. Some clones in this sample may be carry-over from other donors' samples.

The V call is TRBV7-2, the J call TRBJ2-5; TRBD2 matches 13 bases. The CDR3 has 16 residues. Germline CDR1 reads SGHTA; CDR2 reads FQGNSA. With V trimmed by 1 base and J by 1 base, 0 bases remained unmatched. The CDR3 is CASSLGTSGGQETQYF. The CDR3 DNA reads TGTGCCAGCAGCTTAGGGACTAGCGGGGGCCAAGAGACCCAGTACTTC.

The chain joins TRBV19 to TRBJ2-6; maybe TRBD1 (6 bases). Germline CDR1 LNHDA, CDR2 SQIVND (reference sequence). CDR3 length: 16 amino acids. V was clipped by 5 bases and J by 0 bases, with 11 bases between them. CDR3 sequence reads: CASSDGTSSGANVLTF. DNA of the CDR3: TGTGCCAGTAGTGACGGGACAAGCTCTGGGGCCAACGTCCTGACTTTC.

The V and J genes are TRBV11-3 and TRBJ2-1; D is ambiguous. CDR3 length: 14 amino acids. The germline V gene has CDR1 SGHNT and CDR2 YENEEA. Trimming took off 1 base at V and 9 bases at J, with 13 bases between the two ends. The CDR3 loop is CASSLGPALGEQFF. CDR3 nucleotide sequence: TGTGCCAGCAGCTTAGGACCGGCCCTGGGTGAGCAGTTCTTC. Supplemented by reference TRBV11-3 and TRBJ2-1, the full variable domain reads EAGVVQSPRYKIIEKKQPVAFWCNPISGHNTLYWYLQNLGQGPELLIRYENEEAVDDSQLPKDRFSAERLKGVDSTLKIQPAELGDSAVYLCASSLGPALGEQFFGPGTRLTVL.

The chain links TRBV19 to TRBJ2-7; the D gene is possibly TRBD1 (7 bases). The V end lost 8 bases, the J end lost 2 bases, and 13 bases lay between the germline ends. This CDR3 has 13 residues. The V gene's germline CDR1 is LNHDA and CDR2 SQIVND (reference sequence). In nucleotides, the CDR3 is TGTGCCAGTTCAACAGGGGAGGCCTACGAGCAGTACTTC. As protein: CASSTGEAYEQYF.

The chain joins TRBV4-3 to TRBJ1-3, with a weak D call TRBD1 (6 bases). The CDR3 totals 17 residues. The germline V gene has CDR1 LGHNA and CDR2 YSLEER. The ends were cut back, 0 bases at V and 2 bases at J, with 14 bases in the middle. In nucleotides, the CDR3 is TGCGCCAGCAGCCAAGATGGCTTCGGGGGCCCTGGAAACACCATATATTTT. Its protein is CASSQDGFGGPGNTIYF.

The rearrangement links TRBV2 to TRBJ1-1, with D tentatively TRBD1 (6 bases). Germline assignment: CDR1 SNHLY and CDR2 FYNNEI. This CDR3 has 14 residues. Trimming shortened V by 6 bases and J by 0 bases, and 11 bases separated the two germline ends. In nucleotides, the CDR3 is TGTGCCAGCAGGACGGACAGTATGAACACTGAAGCTTTCTTT. Amino acids: CASRTDSMNTEAFF.

Notes on this clone: The germline gene is not matched at one end of the junction; a read error may be the cause. The rearrangement uses TRBV7-7 and TRBJ2-5; 9 bases agree with TRBD1. CDR1 is SSHAT, CDR2 FNYEAQ, per germline (reference sequence). The CDR3 runs 14 residues. The CDR3 DNA is TGTGCTAGCAGCTTAGGGACAGGGCGGGAGACCCAGTACTTC. Protein sequence: CASSLGTGRETQYF.

The sample holds a few counts of this clone. The chain has TRBV29-1 and TRBJ2-2; D gene ambiguous. The germline CDR1 and CDR2 sequences are SQVTM and ANQGSEA. V lost 5 bases and J 7 bases, leaving 11 bases between the germline ends. The CDR3 has 12 amino acids. The CDR3 DNA follows: TGCAGCGTTCGAGCTAGGCGCGGGGAGCTGTTTTTT. Translated, it gives CSVRARRGELFF.

The chain combines TRBV19 with TRBJ1-1; D not certain. V was cut by 2 bases and J by 4 bases, with 5 bases left in between. This CDR3 contains 12 residues. CDR1 is LNHDA, CDR2 SQIVND, per germline (reference sequence). Written as DNA, the CDR3 is TGTGCCAGTAGTATACGGAGCACTGAAGCTTTCTTT. Translating it yields CASSIRSTEAFF.

The sample holds a few counts of this clone. The junction departs from the called germline gene at one end, perhaps through a read error. The chain has TRBV5-4 and TRBJ2-7, with 7 bases lining up with TRBD1. The germline V gene has CDR1 SGHNT and CDR2 YYREEE (reference sequence). CDR3 length: 12 amino acids. CDR3 bases: TGTGCCAGCAGTTTCGGACAGGCAGTCCTATGCTTC. As protein: CASSFGQAVLCF.

This sequence joins TRBV10-1 and TRBJ2-7, with D hard to call. CDR1 and CDR2 (germline): WNHNN, SYGVQD (reference sequence). The CDR3 spans 11 residues. The V end was cut by 5 bases, the J end by 7 bases, with 9 bases between. The CDR3 coding sequence is TGCGCCAGCAGTAAGGGCCGGGAGCAGTACTTC. It yields the protein CASSKGREQYF.

The CDR3: CASGLGGSQPQHF. CDR3 sequence (DNA): TGTGCTAGTGGTTTGGGGGGGAGCCAGCCCCAGCATTTT. V gene TRBV12-5 combines with J gene TRBJ1-5; D is perhaps TRBD1 (5 bases). Deletions cut 1 base from V and 7 bases from J, with 8 bases between. Germline loops: CDR1 LGHNT, CDR2 FRNRAP. The CDR3 sequence is 13 residues long.

The chain has TRBV11-2 and TRBJ2-5; tentative D call: TRBD1 (5 bases). The end of the DNA aligns better with TRBJ2-7, so the J call may be wrong. Per the germline V gene, CDR1 is SGHAT and CDR2 is FQNNGV. This CDR3 contains 13 residues. CDR3 sequence (DNA): TGTGCCAGCAGCAAAGAGGACAACTACGAGCAGTACTTC. Protein product: CASSKEDNYEQYF.

This chain uses TRBV28 with TRBJ2-3; a weak D match, TRBD2 (6 bases). The germline CDR1 and CDR2 sequences are MDHEN and SYDVKM. The CDR3 consists of 15 residues. The V end lost 11 bases, the J end lost 0 bases, and 18 bases lay between the germline ends. The chain's CDR3 is CAVGGYHASTDTQYF. CDR3 in DNA: TGTGCCGTTGGAGGGTACCATGCAAGCACAGATACGCAGTATTTT.